The clone carrying this T cell receptor beta chain was observed a few times. This sample is drawn from a study of blood T cell repertoires in COVID-19. This CDR3 region has 16 residues. V shed 2 bases and J shed 4 bases, with 17 bases lying between them. Germline V gene sequence: CDR1 SGHVS, CDR2 FQNEAQ. Assay: immunoSEQ multiplex PCR; the TCRdb copy retains only in-frame clones and omits some. This table holds roughly 180,000 clones, under 85% found once. Source material: peripheral blood. The chain employs TRBV7-8 and TRBJ2-5; D may be TRBD2 (5 bases). The receptor was derived from a man older than 75 with COVID-19, enrolled during active disease. The CDR3 coding sequence is TGTGCCAGCAGCTTATCTATGGCCCGGGGTGTAGAGACCCAGTACTTC. It codes for CASSLSMARGVETQYF.